Included here is one TCR beta chain sequence, with context. Its antigen is unidentified. The data were taken from a study of cytomegalovirus exposure and HLA in healthy donors. Study background: Earlier, some 200 million T cells were analyzed, and some 120 million unique TCR beta sequences were found among them.

Primers: 60 Vbeta forward and 13 Jbeta reverse. Libraries were prepared by immunoSEQ multiplex PCR; TCRdb keeps only in-frame clonotypes and omits some of them. Of more than 150,000 clones listed, around 80% are singletons. Overall study findings and caveats: Diagnosis of cytomegalovirus status made by the classifier reportedly showed high specificity and sensitivity. Presence/absence analyses treated sequencing depth as roughly uniform across donors.

Trimming shortened V by 0 bases and J by 0 bases, and 3 bases separated the two germline ends. The CDR3 consists of 14 residues. CDR1 and CDR2 (germline): SGHKS, YYEKEE (reference sequence). The rearrangement joins TRBV5-5 to TRBJ2-2; no clear D gene. The source of this sequence is a girl aged 10-17 years in good health and CMV-seropositive. The sample comprised PBMCs. The CDR3 protein is CASSLGPNTGELFF. CDR3 nucleotide sequence: TGTGCCAGCAGCTTGGGGCCGAACACCGGGGAGCTGTTTTTT.